The 23 T cell receptor beta chains given below trace back to one sample, sequenced in a study of STAT5B mutations in CD4+ large granular lymphocyte leukemia. Sequenced by immunoSEQ multiplex PCR; TCRdb stores in-frame clones only, minus some. Counted here are 34,000 or so clones, 70% to 90% occurring once; the ten biggest clones make up roughly 4.4%. Sequenced: CD4+ T cells from blood buffy coats. The receptor set was obtained from a human donor in good health.

The chain combines TRBV30 with TRBJ2-1; D gene ambiguous. Trimming removed 0 bases at V and 2 bases at J, with 5 bases between. The CDR3 sequence is 13 residues long. Germline CDR1 is GTSNPN and CDR2 is SVGIG (reference sequence). This CDR3 reads CAWSVGAYNEQFF. In DNA form, the CDR3 reads TGTGCCTGGAGTGTTGGGGCCTACAATGAGCAGTTCTTC.

This chain links TRBV7-2 with TRBJ1-1; D call uncertain. V was cut by 5 bases and J by 0 bases, with 13 bases left in between. Germline assignment: CDR1 SGHTA and CDR2 FQGNSA. CDR3 length equals 15 residues. The CDR3 DNA sequence: TGTGCCAGCAGCCCAGGAGGGTCTCTGAACACTGAAGCTTTCTTT. This encodes CASSPGGSLNTEAFF.

J is TRBJ2-7 and V is TRBV30, with 8 bases fitting TRBD1. This CDR3 has 14 residues. From germline, CDR1 is GTSNPN and CDR2 SVGIG (reference sequence). V was pared by 8 bases and J by 2 bases, with 11 bases of the junction left unmatched. The CDR3 DNA follows: TGTGCCGTCAGGCCCCCGGGACAGGCCTACGAGCAGTACTTC. Residues: CAVRPPGQAYEQYF.

V and J are TRBV6-1 and TRBJ2-7; 10 bases align to TRBD2. The trim removed 3 bases at V and 3 bases at J, leaving 5 bases unmatched. CDR3 length equals 15 residues. The germline gives CDR1 MNHNS, CDR2 SASEGT. The CDR3 region has the DNA TGTGCCAGCAGTGATATAGCGGGAGGTCGCTACGAGCAGTACTTC. Translated, it gives CASSDIAGGRYEQYF.

Regarding this clone: At one end the junction does not follow the germline gene, possibly because of a read error. The V call is TRBV4-1, the J call TRBJ2-1; D ambiguous. Germline V gene sequence: CDR1 MGHRA, CDR2 YSYEKL. CDR3 length equals 13 residues. CDR3 bases: TGCGCCAGCAGCCTCGCCTCCAACAATGAGCAGTTCTTC. This codes for CASSLASNNEQFF.

V usage is TRBV15 and J usage is TRBJ1-5; 10 positions match TRBD1. Germline values: CDR1 LNHNV, CDR2 YYDKDF (reference sequence). V dropped 0 bases and J dropped 6; count of bases not matched to a gene: 5. CDR3 size: 16 residues. This chain's CDR3 is CATSRDRGQGSQPQHF. The CDR3 DNA reads as TGTGCCACCAGCAGAGATAGGGGACAGGGGAGTCAGCCCCAGCATTTT. The complete variable domain, with remaining parts taken from reference TRBV15 and TRBJ1-5, reads DAMVIQNPRYQVTQFGKPVTLSCSQTLNHNVMYWYQQKSSQAPKLLFHYYDKDFNNEADTPDNFQSRRPNTSFCFLDIRSPGLGDTAMYLCATSRDRGQGSQPQHFGDGTRLSIL.

The chain employs TRBV9 and TRBJ2-1; 8 bases match TRBD2. V gave up 4 bases and J gave up 7 bases; unmatched junction bases: 7. Per germline, CDR1 SGDLS and CDR2 YYNGEE. The CDR3 has 14 amino acids. The CDR3: CASSPVAGGNEQFF. As DNA, the CDR3 is TGTGCCAGCAGCCCCGTGGCGGGAGGTAATGAGCAGTTCTTC.

The V call is TRBV30, the J call TRBJ1-1; D unresolved. The CDR3 has 13 residues. V lost 3 bases and J 4 bases, leaving 12 bases between the germline ends. From germline, CDR1 is GTSNPN and CDR2 SVGIG (reference sequence). CDR3 nucleotides: TGTGCCTGGAGCTACCTACGCGTCACTGAAGCTTTCTTT. Its protein is CAWSYLRVTEAFF.

The chain recombines TRBV15 with TRBJ2-5, with 7 nucleotides matching TRBD2. Gene TRBJ2-7 matches the end of the DNA better, so the J call may be wrong. The CDR3 is made up of 14 amino acids. Germline-derived CDR1 and CDR2 are LNHNV and YYDKDF (reference sequence). For the CDR3, the DNA is TGTGCCACCAGCAGAGCGGGAGGAGTCTACGAGCAGTACTTC. This codes for CATSRAGGVYEQYF.

This clone has a handful of counts. This chain links TRBV7-3 with TRBJ2-3; D might be TRBD1 (5 bases). The CDR3 runs to 13 residues. V lost 5 bases, J lost 4 bases, and 10 bases lay in between. CDR1 is SGHTA, CDR2 FQGTGA, per germline. CDR3 DNA: TGTGCCAGCAGCCTGACAGTCTCAGATACGCAGTATTTT. Translation gives CASSLTVSDTQYF.

This clone appeared a few times. The chain has TRBV5-4 and TRBJ2-5; 10 nucleotides agree with TRBD1. There are 14 residues in the CDR3. J gave up 4 bases and V 4 bases, and 4 bases lay outside the gene matches. CDR1 is SGHNT, CDR2 YYREEE, per germline (reference sequence). The CDR3 DNA follows: TGTGCCAGCAGCCGACAGGGGGCTACAGAGACCCAGTACTTC. It specifies CASSRQGATETQYF.

Only a few counts were recorded for this clone. This chain links TRBV10-1 with TRBJ2-7, with TRBD2 matching over 11 bases. The trim removed 5 bases at V and 2 bases at J, leaving 5 bases unmatched. Germline assignment: CDR1 WNHNN and CDR2 SYGVQD (reference sequence). The CDR3 runs to 15 residues. In DNA, the CDR3 is TGCGCCAGCAGTCCCGGGACTAGCGGTACCTACGAGCAGTACTTC. This sequence encodes CASSPGTSGTYEQYF.

The chain is built from TRBV28 and TRBJ1-1; D is ambiguous. The CDR3 consists of 11 residues. Between the trimmed V and J ends, which lost 7 bases and 1 base, there was a span of 4 bases. Germline V gene sequence: CDR1 MDHEN, CDR2 SYDVKM. CDR3 DNA: TGTGCCAGCATTGGGAACACTGAAGCTTTCTTT. Residues: CASIGNTEAFF.

V and J are TRBV11-2 and TRBJ2-1; D not resolved. The CDR3 has 14 amino acids. V was shortened by 1 base and J by 8 bases, with 12 bases between the two germline ends. Germline lookup yields CDR1 SGHAT and CDR2 FQNNGV. The CDR3 DNA sequence: TGTGCCAGCAGCTTAGTCGGTGTTTCCCATGAGCAGTTCTTC. This translates into CASSLVGVSHEQFF.

The chain carries TRBV18 and TRBJ1-4; D is uncertain. Germline V gives CDR1 KGHSH, CDR2 LQKENI. There are 15 residues in the CDR3. The germline V and J ends were trimmed by 1 base and 7 bases, with 13 bases remaining between them. CDR3 protein: CASSPRGEGGEKLFF. CDR3 nucleotide sequence: TGTGCCAGCTCACCACGAGGCGAGGGAGGTGAAAAACTGTTTTTT.

This chain connects TRBV11-2 to TRBJ2-7; tentative D call: TRBD1 (6 bases). V shed 5 bases and J shed 2 bases, with 22 bases lying between them. In germline, CDR1 is SGHAT, CDR2 FQNNGV. The CDR3 runs to 17 residues. The CDR3 nucleotides are TGTGCCAGCAGCCTTAGAACGTCCGTGGACAGAACCTACGAGCAGTACTTC. Protein sequence: CASSLRTSVDRTYEQYF.

V gene TRBV10-1 combines with J gene TRBJ2-7, with no clear D. The CDR3 loop spans 13 amino acids. Germline loops: CDR1 WNHNN, CDR2 SYGVQD (reference sequence). The V end was cut by 5 bases, the J end by 6 bases, with 14 bases between. As DNA, the CDR3 is TGCGCCAGCAGTCCTAGGGTTATGGGCGAGCAGTACTTC. It translates to CASSPRVMGEQYF.

CDR3 sequence reads: CASSYGPPSSNQPQHF. The CDR3, as DNA: TGTGCCAGCAGTTACGGCCCACCCTCCAGCAATCAGCCCCAGCATTTT. The chain is built from TRBV6-5 and TRBJ1-5; no firm D call. Trimming left V 2 bases short and J 1 base short, with 12 bases between. Germline loops: CDR1 MNHEY, CDR2 SVGAGI. The CDR3 has 16 residues.

There are a few counts of this clone. The genes are TRBV28 and TRBJ2-2; 7 nucleotides line up with TRBD2. After removal of 4 bases from V and 4 bases from J, the junction contained 6 bases not matched to a gene. Germline values: CDR1 MDHEN, CDR2 SYDVKM. The CDR3 is made up of 15 amino acids. CDR3 bases: TGTGCCAGCAGTTCGTTCGGGACTACCACCGGGGAGCTGTTTTTT. Its protein is CASSSFGTTTGELFF.

V gene TRBV10-3 combines with J gene TRBJ2-7; D possibly corresponds to TRBD1 (5 bases). CDR1 and CDR2 (germline): ENHRY, SYGVKD. CDR3 length: 11 residues. V lost 8 bases and J 3 bases, leaving 8 bases between the germline ends. CDR3 in DNA: TGTGCCATCGGAGACAGCTACGAGCAGTACTTC. This sequence encodes CAIGDSYEQYF.

The chain uses TRBV7-2 and TRBJ1-1; TRBD1 might be the D (6 bases). Trimming cost V 4 bases and J 5 bases, with 14 bases left between them. The germline V gene has CDR1 SGHTA and CDR2 FQGNSA. The CDR3 is made up of 14 amino acids. CDR3 nucleotide sequence: TGTGCCAGCAGCTACGAACAGGGAACGACTGAAGCTTTCTTT. Translated: CASSYEQGTTEAFF. Based on the CDR3 plus reference TRBV7-2 and TRBJ1-1, the full variable domain is GAGVSQSPSNKVTEKGKDVELRCDPISGHTALYWYRQSLGQGLEFLIYFQGNSAPDKSGLPSDRFSAERTGGSVSTLTIQRTQQEDSAVYLCASSYEQGTTEAFFGQGTRLTVV.

The V call is TRBV5-5, the J call TRBJ1-1; D is unresolved. Looked up from germline, CDR1 is SGHKS and CDR2 is YYEKEE (reference sequence). Deletions cut 4 bases from V and 7 bases from J, with 17 bases between. The CDR3 length is 14 residues. Written as DNA, the CDR3 is TGTGCCAGCAGCCCCCAGGCCGGGCCCAGTGAAGCTTTCTTT. Translated: CASSPQAGPSEAFF.

The chain couples TRBV19 to TRBJ2-1; 12 bases map to TRBD2. Germline CDR1 LNHDA, CDR2 SQIVND (reference sequence). V lost 7 bases to trimming and J lost 0 bases; unmatched junction nucleotides: 7. The CDR3 extends over 17 amino acids. The CDR3 reads CASKGLAGQSSYNEQFF. The CDR3 DNA reads TGTGCCAGTAAGGGACTAGCGGGCCAGAGCTCCTACAATGAGCAGTTCTTC. The whole variable domain, remainder taken from reference TRBV19 and TRBJ2-1, is DGGITQSPKYLFRKEGQNVTLSCEQNLNHDAMYWYRQDPGQGLRLIYYSQIVNDFQKGDIAEGYSVSREKKESFPLTVTSAQKNPTAFYLCASKGLAGQSSYNEQFFGPGTRLTVL.